The 10 T cell receptor beta chains below were found in one sample sequenced in a study of blood T cell repertoires in COVID-19. Sequenced by immunoSEQ multiplex PCR; TCRdb stores in-frame clones only, minus some. In the table there are some 150,000 clones, approximately 80% of which are singletons. Material: peripheral blood. These receptors were obtained from a man in his sixties with acute or convalescent COVID-19.

V gene TRBV6-2 or TRBV6-3 combines with J gene TRBJ1-2; possible D gene TRBD1, 5 bases. Germline V lookup: CDR1 MNHEY, CDR2 SVGEGT. The CDR3 totals 11 residues. V lost 3 bases and J 8 bases, leaving 7 bases between the germline ends. The CDR3 is CASSYRGGYTF. CDR3 DNA sequence: TGTGCCAGCAGTTATAGGGGCGGCTACACCTTC.

The table lists this clone with a count of one. V gene TRBV24-1 combines with J gene TRBJ2-1; 7 bases align to TRBD1. The V and J ends lost 1 base and 7 bases, in that order; junction bases with no gene match: 9. CDR3 size: 16 residues. Germline CDR1 is KGHDR and CDR2 is SFDVKD. The CDR3 region is CATSDFTNRGGNEQFF. CDR3 in DNA: TGTGCCACCAGTGATTTTACAAACAGGGGCGGAAATGAGCAGTTCTTC.

This clone was seen a few times. This chain uses TRBV6-5 with TRBJ1-3, with unresolved D. There are 15 residues in the CDR3. V was cut by 2 bases and J by 1 base, with 9 bases left in between. Germline V gene sequence: CDR1 MNHEY, CDR2 SVGAGI. The CDR3: CASSYAVFSGNTIYF. The DNA for the CDR3 is TGTGCCAGCAGTTACGCGGTCTTTTCTGGAAACACCATATATTTT.

This rearrangement joins TRBV6-2 or TRBV6-3 to TRBJ2-5; 8 bases are shared with TRBD2. V trimming: 6 bases; J trimming: 5 bases; junction bases outside the gene matches: 5. This CDR3 is 13 amino acids long. Germline CDR1 reads MNHEY; CDR2 reads SVGEGT. As DNA, the CDR3 is TGTGCCAGCAGCCCAAGCGGGAGTGAGACCCAGTACTTC. Its translation is CASSPSGSETQYF.

V and J are TRBV28 and TRBJ1-2; D gene ambiguous. Germline V CDR1 and CDR2: MDHEN, SYDVKM. This CDR3 has 16 residues. The V end was cut by 4 bases, the J end by 0 bases, with 15 bases between. CDR3 sequence: CASSSGRSGTNYGYTF. CDR3 coding DNA: TGTGCCAGCAGTTCGGGTCGTAGCGGAACTAACTATGGCTACACCTTC.

The chain links TRBV3-1 (or the pseudogene TRBV3-2) to TRBJ1-3; 7 positions match TRBD1. Trimming cost V 4 bases and J 0 bases; bases outside gene matches: 9. The CDR3 is made up of 17 amino acids. Germline V CDR1 and CDR2: LGHDT, YNNKEL (reference sequence). CDR3 DNA: TGTGCCAGCAGCCCGCCGCAGACAGGGATCTCTGGAAACACCATATATTTT. It encodes CASSPPQTGISGNTIYF.

This sequence joins TRBV6-5 and TRBJ1-5; TRBD1 matches at 8 bases. CDR3 length: 15 residues. CDR1 MNHEY and CDR2 SVGAGI come from the germline V gene. The junction had 4 bases not matched to a gene; V was cut back by 0 bases and J by 6 bases. CDR3 residues: CASSYSGDRSQPQHF. The CDR3 bases are TGTGCCAGCAGTTACTCCGGGGACAGGAGTCAGCCCCAGCATTTT.

J is TRBJ1-3 and V is TRBV19; 9 nucleotides align to TRBD1. The CDR3 sequence is 16 residues long. CDR1 and CDR2 (germline): LNHDA, SQIVND (reference sequence). V gave up 4 bases and J gave up 2 bases; unmatched junction bases: 6. CDR3 sequence: CASSTGQGRAGNTIYF. As DNA, the CDR3 is TGTGCCAGTAGTACGGGACAGGGCAGAGCTGGAAACACCATATATTTT.

A word on this clone: Other nucleotide sequences from this sample produce the same CDR3. The V and J genes are TRBV2 and TRBJ2-7; D not certain. This CDR3 is built from 13 residues. V was pared by 5 bases and J by 3 bases, with 11 bases between. From germline, CDR1 is SNHLY and CDR2 FYNNEI. This CDR3 reads CASSRGVLYEQYF. The CDR3 DNA reads TGTGCCAGCAGTCGCGGTGTTCTCTACGAGCAGTACTTC.

This sequence joins TRBV7-2 and TRBJ1-1; tentatively, D is TRBD1 (6 bases). The CDR3 length is 13 residues. Trimming cost V 3 bases and J 1 base, with 6 bases left between them. Germline loops: CDR1 SGHTA, CDR2 FQGNSA. The CDR3 DNA follows: TGTGCCAGCAGCTTCAGGGGGAACACTGAAGCTTTCTTT. Translation gives CASSFRGNTEAFF.